The 21 T cell receptor beta chains presented below share a single source sample, sequenced in a study of T cell responses to AZD1222 COVID-19 vaccine. Measured with immunoSEQ multiplex PCR; TCRdb has only the in-frame clones, and not every one. This table has 100,000 or so clones, 70% to 90% appearing once. The sequencing here drew on peripheral blood, taken 28 days after the second AZD1222 dose. Receptors originate from an adult who received the AZD1222 COVID-19 vaccine.

This chain connects TRBV2 to TRBJ2-1; D is tentatively TRBD1 or TRBD2 (5 bases each). With 5 bases removed from V and 14 bases from J, the gap between germline ends came to 16 bases. The CDR3 loop spans 12 amino acids. Germline V gene sequence: CDR1 SNHLY, CDR2 FYNNEI. CDR3 amino acids: CASSLVPGPEFF. CDR3 DNA sequence: TGTGCCAGCAGTCTCGTTCCGGGACCGGAGTTCTTC.

This chain joins TRBV7-9 and TRBJ1-4; a weak D match, TRBD1 (5 bases). The CDR3 has 18 residues. Germline assignment: CDR1 SEHNR and CDR2 FQNEAQ (reference sequence). Trimming took off 2 bases at V and 0 bases at J, with 16 bases between the two ends. This CDR3 is CASSLYPTGLSTNEKLFF. In DNA, the CDR3 is TGTGCCAGCAGCTTATACCCAACGGGACTTTCAACTAATGAAAAACTGTTTTTT.

The chain couples TRBV2 to TRBJ2-7; no clear D. Germline loops: CDR1 SNHLY, CDR2 FYNNEI. V was shortened by 7 bases and J by 2 bases, with 15 bases between the two germline ends. The CDR3 has 14 residues. The CDR3 DNA follows: TGTGCCAGCATGGTCAGCGCCCTAACCTACGAGCAGTACTTC. This codes for CASMVSALTYEQYF.

This clone has only a few counts. The rearrangement joins TRBV4-1 to TRBJ1-4; D is unclear. Trimming took 2 bases from V and 2 from J, leaving 9 bases between them. This CDR3 region has 15 residues. Germline-derived CDR1 and CDR2 are MGHRA and YSYEKL. CDR3 DNA sequence: TGCGCCAGCAGCCAATCGGTAGGGACTAATGAAAAACTGTTTTTT. Translating it yields CASSQSVGTNEKLFF.

The rearrangement joins TRBV4-1 to TRBJ2-1, with TRBD2 as a possible D gene (6 bases). CDR1 MGHRA and CDR2 YSYEKL come from the germline V gene. The V end lost 3 bases, the J end lost 7 bases, and 16 bases lay between the germline ends. The CDR3 contains 15 residues. The CDR3 bases are TGCGCCAGCAGCCAGGGGCCGGGTGGAGGGAATGAGCAGTTCTTC. This gives the protein CASSQGPGGGNEQFF.

The rearrangement links TRBV24-1 to TRBJ2-3; TRBD1 agrees at 10 bases. Per the germline V gene, CDR1 is KGHDR and CDR2 is SFDVKD. V trimming: 5 bases; J trimming: 1 base; junction bases outside the gene matches: 2. The CDR3 runs 15 residues. CDR3: CATSGGTGGTDTQYF. The CDR3 DNA is TGTGCCACCAGTGGGGGGACAGGGGGCACAGATACGCAGTATTTT.

This chain links TRBV19 with TRBJ1-1; D perhaps matches TRBD1 (5 bases). This CDR3 is built from 14 residues. Germline loops: CDR1 LNHDA, CDR2 SQIVND (reference sequence). Between the trimmed V and J ends, which lost 3 bases and 8 bases, there was a span of 16 bases. The CDR3 bases are TGTGCCAGTAGTATTGATAGCAGCGGGGCCGAAGCTTTCTTT. This translates into CASSIDSSGAEAFF.

Turning to this clone: The sample holds other DNA sequences that translate to the same CDR3. V gene TRBV4-1 combines with J gene TRBJ1-2, with no clear D. The germline gives CDR1 MGHRA, CDR2 YSYEKL. This CDR3 has 15 residues. V shed 1 base and J shed 2 bases, with 11 bases lying between them. CDR3 sequence (DNA): TGCGCCAGCAGCCAAGGTCCCAGAGAAAACTATGGCTACACCTTC. It specifies CASSQGPRENYGYTF.

The chain uses TRBV5-1 and TRBJ1-4; D possibly corresponds to TRBD1 (6 bases). The germline V and J ends were trimmed by 4 bases and 6 bases, with 22 bases remaining between them. Per germline, CDR1 SGHRS and CDR2 YFSETQ. The CDR3 consists of 17 residues. The CDR3, as DNA: TGCGCCAGCAGCCCGTCGAAATACCAACCAGGGGATGAAAAACTGTTTTTT. Protein product: CASSPSKYQPGDEKLFF.

The chain has TRBV4-1 and TRBJ2-7; D unclear. CDR1 is MGHRA and CDR2 is YSYEKL in the germline V gene. Between the trimmed V and J ends, which lost 1 base and 0 bases, there was a span of 13 bases. The length of the CDR3 is 16 residues. The CDR3 coding sequence is TGCGCCAGCAGCCAAGCCTCCACGTCCGCCTCCTACGAGCAGTACTTC. Its protein product is CASSQASTSASYEQYF.

V and J are TRBV3-1 (or the pseudogene TRBV3-2) and TRBJ1-1; TRBD1 matches 7 bases. The V gene's germline CDR1 is LGHDT and CDR2 YNNKEL (reference sequence). J gave up 5 bases and V 4 bases, and 7 bases lay outside the gene matches. The CDR3 is 14 residues long. The CDR3 spells CASSRPGTATEAFF. For the CDR3, the DNA is TGTGCCAGCAGCCGCCCCGGGACAGCAACTGAAGCTTTCTTT.

This clone occurred once. V gene TRBV7-9 combines with J gene TRBJ2-7; 15 bases match TRBD2. CDR1 and CDR2 from the germline V gene are SEHNR and FQNEAQ (reference sequence). The CDR3 has 17 residues. The junction had 4 bases not matched to a gene; V was cut back by 1 base and J by 3 bases. The CDR3 loop reads CASSLVGTSGGSYEQYF. The CDR3 DNA is TGTGCCAGCAGCTTAGTGGGGACTAGCGGGGGGAGCTACGAGCAGTACTTC.

The genes are TRBV7-8 and TRBJ1-5; no clear D. CDR1 SGHVS and CDR2 FQNEAQ come from the germline V gene. The V end was cut by 5 bases, the J end by 0 bases, with 14 bases between. This CDR3 is built from 16 residues. The CDR3 nucleotides are TGTGCCAGCAGCAGCAGGAGCGAATATAGCAATCAGCCCCAGCATTTT. Amino acid sequence: CASSSRSEYSNQPQHF.

The V and J genes are TRBV7-9 and TRBJ1-3; TRBD1 agrees at 7 bases. V gave up 2 bases and J gave up 2 bases; unmatched junction bases: 9. CDR1 and CDR2 from the germline V gene are SEHNR and FQNEAQ (reference sequence). The CDR3 spans 17 residues. DNA of the CDR3: TGTGCCAGCAGCTTAAGCATTGTGACAGGGACTGGAAACACCATATATTTT. Protein product: CASSLSIVTGTGNTIYF.

The genes are TRBV10-3 and TRBJ1-1; TRBD1 matches 7 bases. The CDR3 totals 16 residues. Germline trimming cut 2 bases from V and 1 base from J; bases unmatched to any gene: 7. Germline V CDR1 and CDR2: ENHRY, SYGVKD. Here the CDR3 DNA reads TGTGCCATCAGTGAGATTAGGGGGCGAAAGAACACTGAAGCTTTCTTT. Its protein is CAISEIRGRKNTEAFF.

V gene TRBV5-1 combines with J gene TRBJ2-7, with a weak D call TRBD1 (5 bases). This CDR3 region has 14 residues. V dropped 7 bases and J dropped 6 bases, with 20 bases sitting between them. Germline CDR1 SGHRS, CDR2 YFSETQ. The CDR3 DNA reads TGCGCCAGCCAACAGGTCCCCATCAGGTCCGAGCAGTACTTC. This sequence encodes CASQQVPIRSEQYF.

This clone was observed a single time. This sequence joins TRBV5-1 and TRBJ2-2; D gene ambiguous. CDR1 is SGHRS and CDR2 is YFSETQ in the germline V gene. The V and J ends lost 4 bases and 5 bases respectively, with 9 bases between them. The CDR3 runs 13 residues. CDR3 nucleotide sequence: TGCGCCAGCAGCCCCTTTAGTACCGGGGAGCTGTTTTTT. It encodes CASSPFSTGELFF.

This sequence joins TRBV6-6 and TRBJ1-2, with D perhaps matching TRBD1 (6 bases). CDR3 length equals 12 residues. Germline assignment: CDR1 MNHNY and CDR2 SVGAGI (reference sequence). Trimming shortened V by 5 bases and J by 3 bases, and 7 bases separated the two germline ends. CDR3 coding DNA: TGTGCCAGCAGTGGGGGCTACTATGGCTACACCTTC. This encodes CASSGGYYGYTF.

The chain couples TRBV21-1 to TRBJ2-7; the D call of TRBD2 is as the table states it, not checked on the DNA. TRBV21-1 is a known pseudogene. The CDR3 extends over 10 amino acids. In DNA form, the CDR3 reads TGTGCCAGCAGCCACTCCGAGCAGTACTTC. Translation: CASSHSEQYF.

This sequence joins TRBV7-8 and TRBJ2-2; 7 bases are shared with TRBD1. V dropped 5 bases and J dropped 1; count of bases not matched to a gene: 4. Germline loops: CDR1 SGHVS, CDR2 FQNEAQ. The CDR3 runs 15 residues. The CDR3 protein is CASSGWTGNTGELFF. CDR3 nucleotides: TGTGCCAGCAGCGGCTGGACAGGGAACACCGGGGAGCTGTTTTTT.

Comments on this clone: A much larger clone lies a single base off, so this may be a read error. The chain carries TRBV5-1 and TRBJ1-5; 8 nucleotides line up with TRBD1. The CDR3 totals 16 residues. Unmatched junction bases numbered 9, after V lost 5 bases and J lost 2 bases. The germline V gene has CDR1 SGHRS and CDR2 YFSETQ. The CDR3 DNA follows: TGCGCCAGCAGTTCCCAGGGGGCGAATGGCAATCAGCCCCAGCATTTT. It encodes CASSSQGANGNQPQHF.